The 26 T cell receptor beta chains below were found in one sample sequenced in a study of T-cell reconstitution after alpha-beta-depleted transplantation in children (TCRdb year 2016). The receptor library was made with PCR. Sequencing was carried out with an Illumina HiSeq 2500. Molecular barcoding was employed in the preparation of TCR libraries, with unique molecular identifiers being used to normalize TCRbeta repertoire quantification. The public reads were reprocessed in TCRdb via fastp at Q25 and MiXCR, keeping in-frame beta chains. Each CDR3 protein appears once, grouped with its most common genes and DNA. The sample contains about 300,000 distinct CDR3 sequences, approximately 7.3% of them found a single time. The ten largest account for around 10% of the sample. On the study overall, not on this receptor specifically: Hyperexpanded clone frequencies declined over subsequent months; after one year, T-cell counts and TCRbeta diversity were mostly attributed to newly produced T cells.

The intended sense of this specimen's treatment or condition label: allogeneic hematopoietic cell transplantation with graft depleted of TCRalphabeta T cells and CD19 B cells. Their specific antigens are unknown. The material sequenced was peripheral blood, taken 360 days after TCRalphabeta/CD19-depleted stem cell transplant. Source of these receptors: a female patient aged 2 to 10 who had a stem cell transplant for Fanconi anemia, so the T cells may come from the graft donor.

Turning to this clonotype: A much larger clone lies a single base off, so this may be a read error. The chain combines TRBV20-1 with TRBJ2-1; a possible D gene is TRBD2 (6 bases). The CDR3 totals 13 residues. Germline V lookup: CDR1 DFQATT, CDR2 SNEGSKA (reference sequence). Here the CDR3 DNA reads TGCAGTGCTAGCACCGGGGGTCACAATGAGCAGATCTTC. This codes for CSASTGGHNEQIF.

This rearrangement joins TRBV2 to TRBJ1-5, with D unclear. In germline, CDR1 is SNHLY, CDR2 FYNNEI. This CDR3 is 15 amino acids long. V lost 7 bases and J lost 6, with 19 bases in between. CDR3 amino acids: CASTLWAGSVQPQHF. The CDR3 DNA sequence: TGTGCCAGCACCCTCTGGGCGGGGTCTGTTCAGCCCCAGCATTTT.

This clonotype was observed a handful of times. The gene calls are TRBV20-1 and TRBJ1-2; D is perhaps TRBD1 (6 bases). The germline V and J ends were trimmed by 6 bases and 4 bases, with 15 bases remaining between them. The CDR3 contains 13 residues. CDR1 is DFQATT and CDR2 is SNEGSKA in the germline V gene (reference sequence). CDR3 nucleotide sequence: TGCAGTGCGAAACAGGGCTTAAGCTATGGCTACACCTTC. It specifies CSAKQGLSYGYTF.

As concerns this clonotype: At one end the junction does not follow the germline gene, possibly because of a read error. This sequence joins TRBV27 and TRBJ2-1; 7 nucleotides align to TRBD1. The CDR3 length is 15 residues. The germline V gene has CDR1 MNHEY and CDR2 SMNVEV (reference sequence). In DNA form, the CDR3 reads TGTGCCAGCAGTTTGGTACAGGGGAGCTACAATGGGCAGTTCTTC. Translating gives CASSLVQGSYNGQFF.

This clonotype has more than one count but fewer than ten. CDR3 region: CASSSVGTDYEQYV. CDR3 coding DNA: TGTGCCAGCAGTTCCGTCGGGACAGATTACGAGCAGTACGTC. This chain joins TRBV28 and TRBJ2-7; 7 bases fit TRBD1. Trimming cost V 4 bases and J 4 bases; bases outside gene matches: 7. The germline gives CDR1 MDHEN, CDR2 SYDVKM. There are 14 residues in the CDR3.

This clonotype was seen many times. The chain joins TRBV12-3 or TRBV12-4 to TRBJ2-1; 10 bases map to TRBD2. V shed 6 bases, J shed 5 bases, and the junction held 10 bases outside the gene matches. This CDR3 has 16 residues. As DNA, the CDR3 is TGTGCCAGCAGGAGTTCACTAGCGGGGCCCGACAATGAGCAGTTCTTC. This encodes CASRSSLAGPDNEQFF.

This clonotype was observed many times. This chain uses TRBV28 with TRBJ2-1; weak D call: TRBD2 (5 bases). Looked up from germline, CDR1 is MDHEN and CDR2 is SYDVKM. V lost 4 bases and J 3 bases, leaving 16 bases between the germline ends. The CDR3 consists of 16 residues. DNA of the CDR3: TGTGCCAGCAGTTCTACCCGACTAAACAACTACAATGAGCAGTTCTTC. This gives the protein CASSSTRLNNYNEQFF.

Many counts were recorded for this clonotype. The chain uses TRBV6-1 and TRBJ2-3, with D tentatively TRBD1 or TRBD2 (5 bases each). Trimming removed 5 bases at V and 0 bases at J, with 15 bases between. Germline CDR1 reads MNHNS; CDR2 reads SASEGT. The CDR3 has 16 amino acids. CDR3 residues: CASSLRRGWSTDTQYF. CDR3 nucleotide sequence: TGTGCCAGCAGTCTCCGTCGGGGCTGGAGCACAGATACGCAGTATTTT.

The chain uses TRBV12-3 or TRBV12-4 and TRBJ1-1; D is perhaps TRBD1 (6 bases). This CDR3 has 13 amino acids. V gave up 3 bases and J gave up 6 bases, with 11 bases separating them. The DNA for the CDR3 is TGTGCCAGCAGTTTGACCAGGGGCTCTGAAGCTTTCTTT. Encoded protein: CASSLTRGSEAFF.

This clonotype was observed many times. The CDR3 DNA reads TGCGCCAGCAGCTTCTCGCCGGTGGACACTGAAGCTTTCTTT. Translating gives CASSFSPVDTEAFF. The chain couples TRBV5-1 to TRBJ1-1; no clear D. The CDR3 contains 14 residues. Trimming stripped 2 bases from V and 3 bases from J, with 11 bases between. Looked up from germline, CDR1 is SGHRS and CDR2 is YFSETQ. Looking up the rest from reference TRBV5-1 and TRBJ1-1 gives the full variable domain: KAGVTQTPRYLIKTRGQQVTLSCSPISGHRSVSWYQQTPGQGLQFLFEYFSETQRNKGNFPGRFSGRQFSNSRSEMNVSTLELGDSALYLCASSFSPVDTEAFFGQGTRLTVV.

This clonotype appeared many times. The rearrangement links TRBV29-1 to TRBJ2-3; D unresolved. Germline lookup yields CDR1 SQVTM and CDR2 ANQGSEA. The length of the CDR3 is 13 residues. Between the trimmed V and J ends, which lost 5 bases and 5 bases, there was a span of 14 bases. The CDR3 DNA sequence: TGCAGCGTTAATGTCAGTCGAAGAGATACGCAGTATTTT. Translation: CSVNVSRRDTQYF.

This clonotype was seen ten or more times. The gene calls are TRBV5-5 and TRBJ1-5; D is unresolved. V lost 0 bases, J lost 4 bases, and 5 bases lay in between. CDR3 length equals 13 residues. Germline CDR1 SGHKS, CDR2 YYEKEE (reference sequence). CDR3 DNA: TGTGCCAGCAGCTTGGCCAGGAATCAGCCCCAGCATTTT. Amino acids: CASSLARNQPQHF. Full variable domain (missing parts from reference TRBV5-5 and TRBJ1-5): DAGVTQSPTHLIKTRGQQVTLRCSPISGHKSVSWYQQVLGQGPQFIFQYYEKEERGRGNFPDRFSARQFPNYSSELNVNALLLGDSALYLCASSLARNQPQHFGDGTRLSIL.

In its sample, this clonotype was seen many times. The chain couples TRBV3-1 to TRBJ2-1, with TRBD2 matching over 8 bases. Germline CDR1 is LGHDT and CDR2 is YNNKEL (reference sequence). J was trimmed by 12 bases and V by 2 bases; bases with no gene match: 9. This CDR3 contains 14 residues. CDR3 in amino acids: CASSQRISGEGQFF. The DNA for the CDR3 is TGTGCCAGCAGCCAACGAATTAGCGGGGAGGGGCAGTTCTTC.

The chain uses TRBV6-1 and TRBJ1-5, with 9 bases matching TRBD1. The CDR3 totals 18 residues. The germline CDR1 and CDR2 sequences are MNHNS and SASEGT. The V and J ends lost 6 bases and 4 bases, in that order; junction bases with no gene match: 16. This CDR3 is CASRDRPGDRAGNQPQHF. CDR3 coding DNA: TGTGCCAGCAGGGATCGGCCGGGGGACAGGGCGGGTAATCAGCCCCAGCATTTT.

This clonotype was seen repeatedly, ten times or more. This sequence joins TRBV12-3 or TRBV12-4 and TRBJ2-7; D might be TRBD1 (6 bases). The V gene lost 6 bases and the J gene lost 4 bases, with 10 bases spanning the gap. The CDR3 has 12 residues. The CDR3 region has the DNA TGTGCCAGCAGGCGGACAGTTTACGAGCAGTACTTC. This gives the protein CASRRTVYEQYF.

This clonotype has at least ten counts. This chain connects TRBV10-3 to TRBJ2-5; 9 bases align to TRBD1. Germline V gives CDR1 ENHRY, CDR2 SYGVKD. The CDR3 length is 19 residues. J lost 4 bases, V lost 0 bases, and 15 bases had no gene match. DNA of the CDR3: TGTGCCATCAGTGAGTCGACCTTTTCCGGGACAGGGATCGGAGAGACCCAGTACTTC. Amino acid sequence: CAISESTFSGTGIGETQYF.

This clonotype was detected ten times or more. The V and J genes are TRBV7-2 and TRBJ2-5, with unresolved D. Germline V lookup: CDR1 SGHTA, CDR2 FQGNSA. Trimming took off 4 bases at V and 7 bases at J, with 7 bases between the two ends. This CDR3 contains 11 residues. The CDR3 sequence is CASSSDGTQYF. CDR3 coding DNA: TGTGCCAGCAGCTCAGACGGGACCCAGTACTTC.

This clonotype was detected a few times. V gene TRBV5-5 combines with J gene TRBJ2-7; D unresolved. V gave up 0 bases and J gave up 7 bases, with 8 bases separating them. The CDR3 runs to 12 residues. In germline, CDR1 is SGHKS, CDR2 YYEKEE (reference sequence). The CDR3 region is CASSLVVGEQYF. CDR3 DNA sequence: TGTGCCAGCAGCTTGGTCGTAGGAGAGCAGTACTTC.

This clonotype was seen a few times. The chain combines TRBV6-2 or TRBV6-3 with TRBJ2-2; 7 bases are a match to TRBD1. V gave up 11 bases and J gave up 0 bases; unmatched junction bases: 6. CDR1 and CDR2 (germline): MNHEY, SVGEGT. This CDR3 is built from 14 residues. The CDR3: CALRGPSNTGELFF. CDR3 DNA: TGTGCCCTAAGGGGGCCCTCGAACACCGGGGAGCTGTTTTTT.

This clonotype was found a few times. This sequence joins TRBV3-1 and TRBJ2-1; weak D call: TRBD1 (6 bases). With 4 bases removed from V and 9 bases from J, the gap between germline ends came to 19 bases. Germline V gene data show CDR1 as LGHDT and CDR2 as YNNKEL (reference sequence). The CDR3 runs 15 residues. CDR3: CASSRRTVDPGEQFF. The CDR3 DNA reads as TGTGCCAGCAGCCGTCGGACAGTTGACCCAGGTGAGCAGTTCTTC.

The V call is TRBV12-3 or TRBV12-4, the J call TRBJ2-1; 9 bases match TRBD1. CDR3 size: 16 residues. J lost 6 bases, V lost 2 bases, and 8 bases had no gene match. CDR3 in amino acids: CASSLWAGTGINEQFF. Here the CDR3 DNA reads TGTGCCAGCAGTTTATGGGCCGGGACAGGGATCAATGAGCAGTTCTTC.

As for this clonotype: This may come from a read error, since a much larger clone is one base off. The rearrangement links TRBV2 to TRBJ2-1, with 9 bases that match TRBD2. Germline V gives CDR1 SNHLY, CDR2 FYNNEI. CDR3 size: 18 residues. CDR3 nucleotide sequence: TGTGCCCGCAGTACCCTAGGACTAGCGAACTCTCCCTACAATGAGCAGTTCTTC. Translating gives CARSTLGLANSPYNEQFF.

This clonotype was observed at least ten times. The CDR3 reads CATSGGQEYNEQFF. In nucleotides, the CDR3 is TGTGCCACCAGCGGGGGACAGGAATACAATGAGCAGTTCTTC. The J gene is TRBJ2-1, the V gene TRBV15; the match to TRBD1 covers 8 bases. V gave up 5 bases and J gave up 4 bases; unmatched junction bases: 4. Per the germline V gene, CDR1 is LNHNV and CDR2 is YYDKDF (reference sequence). The CDR3 consists of 14 residues.

This clonotype has ten or more counts. The V call is TRBV5-1, the J call TRBJ1-2, with 8 bases that match TRBD1. J was trimmed by 1 base and V by 2 bases; bases with no gene match: 10. The CDR3 spans 17 residues. The germline V gene has CDR1 SGHRS and CDR2 YFSETQ. The CDR3 nucleotides read TGCGCCAGCAGCTTACGAGTTCGCGGACAGGGTAACTATGGCTACACCTTC. As protein: CASSLRVRGQGNYGYTF.

With regard to this clonotype: A much larger clone differs by one base, so this may be a read error. This chain links TRBV11-2 with TRBJ1-1, with 8 bases matching TRBD1. CDR3 size: 14 residues. Losses at the gene ends were 4 bases for V and 2 bases for J; bases not matched to a gene: 3. CDR1 and CDR2 from the germline V gene are SGHAT and FQNNGV. CDR3 region: CASSWTGNNTEAFF. In DNA, the CDR3 is TGTGCCAGCAGCTGGACAGGGAACAACACTGAAGCTTTCTTT. Supplemented by reference TRBV11-2 and TRBJ1-1, the full variable domain reads EAGVAQSPRYKIIEKRQSVAFWCNPISGHATLYWYQQILGQGPKLLIQFQNNGVVDDSQLPKDRFSAERLKGVDSTLKIQPAKLEDSAVYLCASSWTGNNTEAFFGQGTRLTVV.

This clonotype has more than one count but fewer than ten. The chain has TRBV4-3 and TRBJ1-6; D is unclear. V was clipped by 0 bases and J by 7 bases, with 13 bases between them. This CDR3 is built from 16 residues. Germline V lookup: CDR1 LGHNA, CDR2 YSLEER. CDR3 region: CASSQDRDMWNSPLHF. The CDR3 region has the DNA TGCGCCAGCAGCCAAGATCGAGACATGTGGAATTCACCCCTCCACTTT.